Shown below are 8 T cell receptor beta chains from a single sample sequenced in a study of quantifying T cell responses using KT2 cells. On the study more broadly: Reverse transcription used primers in the TCR alpha and beta constant regions.

The cDNA 3' end received a ligated oligonucleotide with a UMI. The first PCR ran 4 to 5 cycles with an equimolar RC1.1 and RC1.2 beta primer mix. TCRdb redid the calling of the UMI-ligation and nested PCR reads with MiXCR, one entry per CDR3 protein. The repertoire holds around 50,000 distinct CDR3 sequences, with 9.5% to 13% as singletons. The material sequenced was PBMCs spiked with cells of the T cell clone KT2. The receptors were gathered from a human donor.

This clonotype was seen ten or more times. The V gene is TRBV12-3 or TRBV12-4, the J gene TRBJ1-1; D is uncertain. The V gene lost 1 base and the J gene lost 4 bases, with 10 bases spanning the gap. The CDR3 consists of 14 residues. The CDR3 nucleotides read TGTGCCAGCAGTTTAGGGGGTCGGGGCACTGAAGCTTTCTTT. This gives the protein CASSLGGRGTEAFF.

This clonotype appeared a few times. This chain connects TRBV10-1 to TRBJ2-3; D is unclear. CDR3 length equals 15 residues. V was cut by 4 bases and J by 2 bases, with 13 bases left in between. Germline V gene sequence: CDR1 WNHNN, CDR2 SYGVQD (reference sequence). CDR3 in DNA: TGCGCCAGCAGTGTGGGAAGGACCCCCACAGATACGCAGTATTTT. It codes for CASSVGRTPTDTQYF.

This clonotype was recorded many times. The chain is built from TRBV7-9 and TRBJ2-1, with D possibly matching TRBD2 (5 bases). V dropped 2 bases and J dropped 8 bases, with 7 bases sitting between them. CDR1 SEHNR and CDR2 FQNEAQ come from the germline V gene (reference sequence). The CDR3 spans 12 residues. Here the CDR3 reads CASSLLGDEQFF. The CDR3 nucleotides are TGTGCCAGCAGCTTACTCGGGGATGAGCAGTTCTTC.

The rearrangement joins TRBV4-2 to TRBJ2-7, with 9 nucleotides matching TRBD2. Germline CDR1 reads LGHNA; CDR2 reads YNFKEQ. The CDR3 has 16 amino acids. Trimming cost V 3 bases and J 0 bases; bases outside gene matches: 6. This CDR3 reads CASSHPGTSFSYEQYF. The CDR3 DNA sequence: TGTGCCAGCAGCCACCCCGGGACTAGCTTCTCCTACGAGCAGTACTTC.

This clonotype was counted a few times. This chain links TRBV20-1 with TRBJ2-1; possible D gene TRBD1, 6 bases. V gave up 0 bases and J gave up 2 bases, with 11 bases separating them. The length of the CDR3 is 15 residues. Germline V CDR1 and CDR2: DFQATT, SNEGSKA (reference sequence). The CDR3, as DNA: TGCAGTGCTAGAGATGAACAGGGCCCCTACAATGAGCAGTTCTTC. It yields the protein CSARDEQGPYNEQFF.

This clonotype appeared many times. V and J are TRBV7-9 and TRBJ1-3, with 7 positions matching TRBD1. With V trimmed by 3 bases and J by 0 bases, 8 bases remained unmatched. CDR3 length: 17 residues. In germline, CDR1 is SEHNR, CDR2 FQNEAQ (reference sequence). Written as DNA, the CDR3 is TGTGCCAGCAGCTTCGGAGGACAGGCAGTCTCTGGAAACACCATATATTTT. As protein: CASSFGGQAVSGNTIYF.

On this clonotype: A read error may account for a junction end that differs from germline. This chain connects TRBV5-5 to TRBJ1-1; the match to TRBD1 covers 11 bases. This CDR3 region has 16 residues. CDR1 and CDR2 from the germline V gene are SGHKS and YYEKEE (reference sequence). The CDR3 region is CASSSIPGQGVDEASF. DNA of the CDR3: TGTGCCAGCAGCTCGATACCGGGACAGGGGGTGGATGAAGCTTCCTTT.

This clonotype was seen at least ten times. This chain connects TRBV4-1 to TRBJ2-7, with D possibly matching TRBD2 (5 bases). Trimming took off 1 base at V and 0 bases at J, with 7 bases between the two ends. CDR1 and CDR2 (germline): MGHRA, YSYEKL. The CDR3 totals 14 residues. CDR3 bases: TGCGCCAGCAGCCAAGGAGGAGGCTCCTACGAGCAGTACTTC. Its translation is CASSQGGGSYEQYF.